This T cell receptor (beta chain) was recovered during a study of CD8+ T cells in alopecia areata. The CDR3 runs to 15 residues. CDR1 SEHNR and CDR2 FQNEAQ come from the germline V gene (reference sequence). V lost 1 base and J 0 bases, leaving 8 bases between the germline ends. Isolated RNA was reverse transcribed into cDNA used as the sequencing template. Produced via immunoSEQ multiplex PCR; TCRdb's table is partial and in-frame only. The sample shows 150,000 to 200,000 clones, about 67% of them seen only once. Regarding this clone: Other DNA variants within this sample encode the same CDR3.

This rearrangement joins TRBV7-9 to TRBJ2-3; tentative D call: TRBD1 (5 bases). Sequenced material: CD8+ T cells sorted from blood, taken at week 0. The receptor comes from a human donor with alopecia areata. The CDR3 sequence: CASSLGRQSTDTQYF. The CDR3 nucleotides are TGTGCCAGCAGCTTAGGCCGACAGAGCACAGATACGCAGTATTTT.